This TCR beta chain was recorded in a study of blood T cells in healthy people across ages (dated by TCRdb to the mid-2010s). In the study overall: In model experiments, template switching captured roughly one uniquely barcoded TCR beta cDNA molecule for every two T cells. Age-related changes in TCR beta repertoire diversity were measured in the study by deep sequencing normalized with unique cDNA molecular identifiers. The donors were divided into four age groups: young (average around 16 years), middle-aged (approximately 41), aged (about 60) and long-lived (more than 75). Donors of different ages were randomly distributed across sequencing lanes to avoid experimental bias. For two donors (one aged 18 to 30 and one aged 80 or older), the study analyzed two additional independent replicas of 1 million unique cDNA reads from the same blood draw. Overall study outcomes, separate from this receptor: Since profiling was done on bulk unsorted PBMCs, naive and antigen-experienced compartments could not be conclusively compared. As age increased, observed TCR beta diversity per million T cells dropped in a roughly linear way, and a significant reduction was already evident by age around 41. The CMV infection status of donors was not known, potentially confounding age-related changes in expanded clonotypes. Observed TCR beta diversity correlated strongly with the percentage of naive T cells measured by flow cytometry. Estimates of total diversity from one million sequenced T cells were regarded as lower bounds and underestimates. Compared with the aged group, the long-lived group had more naive CD4+ T cells, fewer expanded clones and increased TCR diversity, suggesting age selection.

In regard to this clonotype: Its antigen is currently not known. No much larger clonotype is one base removed from it; base qualities were not supplied.

Systemically healthy Caucasian individuals from Russia, 39 in total and aged about 6 to 100 years, were included as donors. Around 9.8 milliliters of peripheral blood were collected from each donor into EDTA-treated Vacutainer tubes. Ficoll-Paque density-gradient centrifugation was used to isolate PBMCs, with at least 7 million obtained per sample. Trizol reagent was used to extract total RNA from the PBMCs, yielding at least 5 micrograms per sample. For every donor, an aliquot of PBMCs went through flow cytometry to measure the percentages of naive CD45RAhigh/CD27high T cells. To prepare the library, 5' RACE was applied. Instrument on record: Illumina HiSeq 2500. A second about 7 to 11 cycle PCR used a sample-barcoded 5' primer and a J-beta primer mix. A template-switch 5' adaptor carrying 12 random nucleotides introduced a unique molecular identifier onto each TCR beta cDNA molecule. Each sample yielded at least 2.5 million CDR3-containing paired-end reads. The Mint cDNA synthesis kit, primed by a TRBC-specific oligonucleotide, was used to synthesize first-strand cDNA from all RNA. Following uracil-DNA glycosylase treatment, a first 18-cycle PCR with universal primers M1SS and BC2_uni_R was performed on all cDNA. The authors' pipeline ran thus. For normalization, 1 million high-quality reads were randomly selected from each sample, with every read carrying a distinct molecular identifier. Instead of being binned into consensus sequences, reads with shared molecular identifiers were discarded. MiTCR, run with a Q25 quality threshold and the strictest error-elimination algorithm, handled CDR3 identification, clonotype clustering and error correction. A nonparametric unseen species model with Euler transformation was used to estimate lower-bound total TCR beta diversity. TCRdb reanalyzed the raw reads on its own, using fastp at Q25 for trimming and MiXCR for clone calling, and kept in-frame beta chains. Rows with one shared CDR3 protein collapse into an entry with the most common genes and DNA. TCRdb's processing, not the authors', yielded these V and J calls. The table for this sample lists fewer than 2,000,000 distinct CDR3 sequences; about 31% of them were counted only once. Together, the top ten hold around 11% of the sample.

What was sequenced was blood. This receptor was taken from a young woman in good health.

Here is the DNA: TGTGCCAGCAGCCAAGGATCGGCGGGAGTAAGGGAGACCCAGTACTTC. It specifies CASSQGSAGVRETQYF. This chain is built from TRBV3-1 and TRBJ2-5; 7 nucleotides in the junction match TRBD2. The CDR3 starts with the cysteine, ends with the phenylalanine, and has 16 residues. Of all the DNA, just the CDR3 is kept, 48 bases in frame from base 1. In the germline V gene (reference sequence), CDR1 corresponds to LGHDT and CDR2 to YNNKEL. The junction shows trimming of 1 base on V and 5 bases on J, and the gene matches do not reach 10 bases of it.